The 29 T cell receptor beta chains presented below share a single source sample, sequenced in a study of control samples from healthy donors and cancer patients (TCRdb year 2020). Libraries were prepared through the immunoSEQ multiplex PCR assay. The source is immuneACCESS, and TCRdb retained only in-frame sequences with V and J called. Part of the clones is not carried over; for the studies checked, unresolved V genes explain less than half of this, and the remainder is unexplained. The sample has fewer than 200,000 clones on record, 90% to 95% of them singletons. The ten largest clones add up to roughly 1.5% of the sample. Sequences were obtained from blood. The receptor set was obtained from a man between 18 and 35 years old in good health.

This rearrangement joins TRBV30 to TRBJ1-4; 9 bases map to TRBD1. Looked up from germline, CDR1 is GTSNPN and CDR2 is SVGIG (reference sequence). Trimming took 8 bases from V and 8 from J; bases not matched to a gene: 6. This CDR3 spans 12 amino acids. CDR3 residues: CAADRGGEKLFF. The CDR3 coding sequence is TGTGCCGCGGACAGGGGTGGAGAAAAACTGTTTTTT.

The chain's CDR3 is CASSLWAGDLAQHF. CDR3 sequence (DNA): TGTGCCAGCAGTTTATGGGCAGGGGATTTGGCCCAGCATTTT. This sequence joins TRBV27 and TRBJ1-5, with TRBD1 as a possible D gene (6 bases). V was shortened by 1 base and J by 11 bases, with 15 bases between the two germline ends. Germline CDR1 reads MNHEY; CDR2 reads SMNVEV (reference sequence). This CDR3 is built from 14 residues.

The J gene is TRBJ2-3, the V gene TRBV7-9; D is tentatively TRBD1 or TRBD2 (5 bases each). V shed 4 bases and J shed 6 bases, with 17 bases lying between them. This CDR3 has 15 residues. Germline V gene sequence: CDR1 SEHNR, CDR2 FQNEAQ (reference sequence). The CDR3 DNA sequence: TGTGCCAGCAGCTCCTCCGGGACCCCGGGGGATACGCAGTATTTT. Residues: CASSSSGTPGDTQYF.

CDR3 loop: CASSQDHQDFNNSPLHF. Written as DNA, the CDR3 is TGCGCCAGCAGCCAAGATCATCAGGACTTCAATAATTCACCCCTCCACTTT. V gene TRBV4-1 combines with J gene TRBJ1-6; D gene unclear. The CDR3 has 17 amino acids. Germline V CDR1 and CDR2: MGHRA, YSYEKL. Trimming removed 0 bases from V and 5 bases from J, with 14 bases in between.

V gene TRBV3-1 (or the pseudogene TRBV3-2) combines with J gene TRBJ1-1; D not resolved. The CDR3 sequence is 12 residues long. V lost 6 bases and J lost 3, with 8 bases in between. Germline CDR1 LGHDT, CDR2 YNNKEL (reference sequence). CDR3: CASSRGDTEAFF. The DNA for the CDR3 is TGTGCCAGCAGTCGGGGTGACACTGAAGCTTTCTTT.

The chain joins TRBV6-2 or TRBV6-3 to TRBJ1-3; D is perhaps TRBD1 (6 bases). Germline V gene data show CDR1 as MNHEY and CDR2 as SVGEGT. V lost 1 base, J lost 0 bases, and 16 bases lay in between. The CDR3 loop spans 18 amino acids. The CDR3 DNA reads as TGTGCCAGCAGTTACTATCGCAGGGGACCGATCTCTGGAAACACCATATATTTT. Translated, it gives CASSYYRRGPISGNTIYF.

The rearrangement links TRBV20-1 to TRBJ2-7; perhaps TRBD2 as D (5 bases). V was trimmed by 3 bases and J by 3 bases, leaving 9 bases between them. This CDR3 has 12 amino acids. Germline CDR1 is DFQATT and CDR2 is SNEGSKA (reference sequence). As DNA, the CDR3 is TGCAGTGCTAGTCCTAGCAACTACGAGCAGTACTTC. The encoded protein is CSASPSNYEQYF.

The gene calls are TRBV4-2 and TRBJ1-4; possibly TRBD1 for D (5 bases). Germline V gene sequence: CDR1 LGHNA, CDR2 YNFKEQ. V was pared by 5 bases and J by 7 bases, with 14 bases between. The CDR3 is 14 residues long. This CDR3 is CASSSGGGVEKLFF. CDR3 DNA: TGTGCCAGCAGCTCGGGGGGAGGCGTTGAAAAACTGTTTTTT.

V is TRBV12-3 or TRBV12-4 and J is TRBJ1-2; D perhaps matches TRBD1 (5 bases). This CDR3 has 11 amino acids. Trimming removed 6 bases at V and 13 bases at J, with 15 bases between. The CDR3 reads CASSYSRDLTF. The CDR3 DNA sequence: TGTGCCAGCAGCTACTCCCGGGACCTCACCTTC.

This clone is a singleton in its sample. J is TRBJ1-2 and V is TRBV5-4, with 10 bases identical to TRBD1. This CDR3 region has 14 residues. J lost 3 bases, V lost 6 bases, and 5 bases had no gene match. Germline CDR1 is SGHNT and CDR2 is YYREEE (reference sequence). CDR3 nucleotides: TGTGCCAGCACCACAGGGACAGGGGACTATGGCTACACCTTC. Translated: CASTTGTGDYGYTF.

The CDR3 spells CASGNRVPPYEQYF. The CDR3 DNA reads TGTGCCAGCGGCAACCGGGTCCCCCCCTACGAGCAGTACTTC. J is TRBJ2-7 and V is TRBV7-2, with D unresolved. V was clipped by 8 bases and J by 2 bases, with 16 bases between them. CDR1 and CDR2 from the germline V gene are SGHTA and FQGNSA. The CDR3 contains 14 residues.

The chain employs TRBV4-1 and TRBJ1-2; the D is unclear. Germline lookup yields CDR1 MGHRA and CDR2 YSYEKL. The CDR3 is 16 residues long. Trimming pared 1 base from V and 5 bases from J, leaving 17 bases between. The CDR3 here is CASSQATRSEVYGYTF. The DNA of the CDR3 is TGCGCCAGCAGCCAAGCCACCAGATCCGAAGTATATGGCTACACCTTC.

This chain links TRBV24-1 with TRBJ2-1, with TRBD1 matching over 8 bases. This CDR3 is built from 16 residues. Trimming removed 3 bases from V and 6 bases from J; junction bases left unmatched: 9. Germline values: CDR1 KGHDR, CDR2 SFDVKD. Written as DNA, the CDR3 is TGTGCCACCAGTGATGGCGGCAGGGGGCCCACCAATGAGCAGTTCTTC. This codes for CATSDGGRGPTNEQFF.

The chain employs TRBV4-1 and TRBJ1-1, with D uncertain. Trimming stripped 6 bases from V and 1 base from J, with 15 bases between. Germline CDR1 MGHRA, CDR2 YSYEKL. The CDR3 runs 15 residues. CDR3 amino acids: CASRRRGVENTEAFF. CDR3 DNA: TGCGCCAGCAGGCGCCGGGGTGTGGAGAACACTGAAGCTTTCTTT.

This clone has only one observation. The CDR3 protein is CASRQGRLGEQYF. The CDR3 DNA sequence: TGTGCCAGCAGGCAGGGCCGCCTGGGGGAGCAGTACTTC. V and J are TRBV27 and TRBJ2-7; D perhaps matches TRBD1 (5 bases). The CDR3 length is 13 residues. V was pared by 6 bases and J by 7 bases, with 16 bases between. CDR1 and CDR2 (germline): MNHEY, SMNVEV (reference sequence).

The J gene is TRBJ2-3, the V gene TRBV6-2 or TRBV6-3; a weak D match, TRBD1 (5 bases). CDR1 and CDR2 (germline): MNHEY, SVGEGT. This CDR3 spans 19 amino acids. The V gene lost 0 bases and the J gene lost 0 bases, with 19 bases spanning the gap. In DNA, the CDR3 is TGTGCCAGCAGTTACTCGGCAGGGAAGTCCATAGCCAGCACAGATACGCAGTATTTT. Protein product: CASSYSAGKSIASTDTQYF.

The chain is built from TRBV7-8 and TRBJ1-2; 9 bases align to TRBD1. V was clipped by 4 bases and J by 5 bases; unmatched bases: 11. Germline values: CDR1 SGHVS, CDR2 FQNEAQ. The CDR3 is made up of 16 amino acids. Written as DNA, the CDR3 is TGTGCCAGCAGCTCAAAACAGGGGGCGCCTAGTTATGGCTACACCTTC. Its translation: CASSSKQGAPSYGYTF. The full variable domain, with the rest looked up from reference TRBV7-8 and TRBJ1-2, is GAGVSQSPRYKVAKRGQDVALRCDPISGHVSLFWYQQALGQGPEFLTYFQNEAQLDKSGLPSDRFFAERPEGSVSTLKIQRTQQEDSAVYLCASSSKQGAPSYGYTFGSGTRLTVV.

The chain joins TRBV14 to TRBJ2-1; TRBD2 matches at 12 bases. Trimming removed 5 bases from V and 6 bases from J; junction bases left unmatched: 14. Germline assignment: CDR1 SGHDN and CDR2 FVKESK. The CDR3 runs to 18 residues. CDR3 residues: CASSSSRPSGGVGNEQFF. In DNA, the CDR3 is TGTGCCAGCAGCTCGAGCCGCCCTAGCGGGGGGGTCGGCAATGAGCAGTTCTTC.

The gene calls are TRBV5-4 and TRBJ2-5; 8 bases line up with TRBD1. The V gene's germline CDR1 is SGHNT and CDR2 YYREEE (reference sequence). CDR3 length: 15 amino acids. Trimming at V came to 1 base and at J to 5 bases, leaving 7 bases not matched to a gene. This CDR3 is CASSLKSGGAETQYF. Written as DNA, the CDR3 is TGTGCCAGCAGCTTGAAGTCAGGGGGCGCGGAGACCCAGTACTTC.

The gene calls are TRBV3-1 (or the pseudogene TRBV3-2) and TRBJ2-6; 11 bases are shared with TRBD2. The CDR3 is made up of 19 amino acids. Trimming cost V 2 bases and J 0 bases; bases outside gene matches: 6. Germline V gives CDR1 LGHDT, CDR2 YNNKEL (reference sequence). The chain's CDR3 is CASSQRILAGVSGANVLTF. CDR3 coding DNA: TGTGCCAGCAGCCAAAGAATACTAGCGGGGGTCTCTGGGGCCAACGTCCTGACTTTC.

CDR3 amino acids: CASSPSVQETQYF. CDR3 coding DNA: TGTGCCAGCTCACCATCGGTCCAAGAGACCCAGTACTTC. J is TRBJ2-5 and V is TRBV18; D is unresolved. The CDR3 has 13 amino acids. V lost 2 bases and J 1 base, leaving 5 bases between the germline ends. Germline V gene sequence: CDR1 KGHSH, CDR2 LQKENI. The entire variable domain, with the rest obtained from reference TRBV18 and TRBJ2-5, is as follows: NAGVMQNPRHLVRRRGQEARLRCSPMKGHSHVYWYRQLPEEGLKFMVYLQKENIIDESGMPKERFSAEFPKEGPSILRIQQVVRGDSAAYFCASSPSVQETQYFGPGTRLLVL.

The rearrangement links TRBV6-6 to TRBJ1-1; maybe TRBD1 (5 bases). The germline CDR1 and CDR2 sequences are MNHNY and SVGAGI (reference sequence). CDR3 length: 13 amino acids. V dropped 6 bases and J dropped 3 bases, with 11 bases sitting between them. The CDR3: CASSLKGYTEAFF. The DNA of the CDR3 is TGTGCCAGCAGCCTCAAGGGGTACACTGAAGCTTTCTTT.

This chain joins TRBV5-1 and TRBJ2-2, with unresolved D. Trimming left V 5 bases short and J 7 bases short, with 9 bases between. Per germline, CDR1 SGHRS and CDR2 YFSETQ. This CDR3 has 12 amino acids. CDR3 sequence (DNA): TGCGCCAGCAGTGTGGTAGACGGGGAGCTGTTTTTT. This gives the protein CASSVVDGELFF. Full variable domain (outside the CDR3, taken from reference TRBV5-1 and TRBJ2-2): KAGVTQTPRYLIKTRGQQVTLSCSPISGHRSVSWYQQTPGQGLQFLFEYFSETQRNKGNFPGRFSGRQFSNSRSEMNVSTLELGDSALYLCASSVVDGELFFGEGSRLTVL.

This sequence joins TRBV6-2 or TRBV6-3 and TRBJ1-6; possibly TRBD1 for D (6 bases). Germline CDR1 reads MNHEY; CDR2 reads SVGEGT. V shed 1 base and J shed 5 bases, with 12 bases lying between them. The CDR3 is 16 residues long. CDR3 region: CASSYYRTAHNSPLHF. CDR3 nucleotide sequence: TGTGCCAGCAGTTACTACAGGACAGCACATAATTCACCCCTCCACTTT.

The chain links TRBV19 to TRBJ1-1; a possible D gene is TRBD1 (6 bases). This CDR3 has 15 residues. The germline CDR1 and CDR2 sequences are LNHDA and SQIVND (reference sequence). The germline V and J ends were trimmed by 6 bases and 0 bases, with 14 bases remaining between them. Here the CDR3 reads CASRWTADVNTEAFF. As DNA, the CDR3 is TGTGCCAGTAGATGGACAGCAGACGTGAACACTGAAGCTTTCTTT.

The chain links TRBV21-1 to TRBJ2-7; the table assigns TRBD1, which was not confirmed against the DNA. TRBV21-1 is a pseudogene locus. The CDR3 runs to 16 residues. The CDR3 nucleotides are TGTGCCAGCAGCAAAGCGCTTTGGGCAGGTAACTACGAGCAGTACTTC. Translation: CASSKALWAGNYEQYF.

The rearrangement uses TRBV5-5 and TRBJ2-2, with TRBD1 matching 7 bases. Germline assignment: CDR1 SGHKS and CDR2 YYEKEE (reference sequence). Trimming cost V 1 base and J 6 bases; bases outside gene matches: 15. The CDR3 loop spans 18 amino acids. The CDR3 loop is CASSLRGTTGNRPGELFF. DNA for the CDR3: TGTGCCAGCAGCTTGAGGGGGACGACAGGGAATCGCCCCGGGGAGCTGTTTTTT.

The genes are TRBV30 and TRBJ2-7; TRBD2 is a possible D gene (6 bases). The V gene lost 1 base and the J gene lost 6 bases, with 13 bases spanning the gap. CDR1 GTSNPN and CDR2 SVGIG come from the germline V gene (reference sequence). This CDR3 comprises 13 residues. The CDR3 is CAWSEMAGSEQYF. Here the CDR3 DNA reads TGTGCCTGGAGTGAGATGGCGGGGAGCGAGCAGTACTTC.

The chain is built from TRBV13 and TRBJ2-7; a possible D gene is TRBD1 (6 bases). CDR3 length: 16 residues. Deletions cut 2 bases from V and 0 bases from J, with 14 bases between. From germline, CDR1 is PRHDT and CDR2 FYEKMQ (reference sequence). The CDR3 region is CASSLTGQLSSYEQYF. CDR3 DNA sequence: TGTGCCAGCAGCTTAACAGGACAGCTTAGCTCCTACGAGCAGTACTTC.